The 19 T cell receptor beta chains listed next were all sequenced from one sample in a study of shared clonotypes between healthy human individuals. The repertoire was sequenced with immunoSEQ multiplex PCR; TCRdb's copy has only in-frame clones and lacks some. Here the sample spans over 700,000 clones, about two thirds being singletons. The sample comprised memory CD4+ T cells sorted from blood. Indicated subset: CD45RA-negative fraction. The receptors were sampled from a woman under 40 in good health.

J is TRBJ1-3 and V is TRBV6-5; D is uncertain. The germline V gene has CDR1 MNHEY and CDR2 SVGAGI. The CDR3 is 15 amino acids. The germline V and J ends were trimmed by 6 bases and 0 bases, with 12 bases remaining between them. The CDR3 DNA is TGTGCCAGCAGCAATGGCTGGTCCTCTGGAAACACCATATATTTT. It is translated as CASSNGWSSGNTIYF.

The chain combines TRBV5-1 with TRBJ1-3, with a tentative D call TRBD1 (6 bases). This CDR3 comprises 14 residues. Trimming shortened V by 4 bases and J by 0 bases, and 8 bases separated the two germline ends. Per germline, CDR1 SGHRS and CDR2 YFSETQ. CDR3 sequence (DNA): TGCGCCAGCAGCGGGGGCAACTCTGGAAACACCATATATTTT. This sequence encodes CASSGGNSGNTIYF. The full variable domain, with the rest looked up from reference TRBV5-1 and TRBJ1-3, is KAGVTQTPRYLIKTRGQQVTLSCSPISGHRSVSWYQQTPGQGLQFLFEYFSETQRNKGNFPGRFSGRQFSNSRSEMNVSTLELGDSALYLCASSGGNSGNTIYFGEGSWLTVV.

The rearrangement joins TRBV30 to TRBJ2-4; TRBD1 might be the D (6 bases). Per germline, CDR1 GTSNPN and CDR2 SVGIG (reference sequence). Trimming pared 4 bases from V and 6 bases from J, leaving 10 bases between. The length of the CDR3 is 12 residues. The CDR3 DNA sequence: TGTGCCTGGAACAGGGTGGCAAACATTCAGTACTTC. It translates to CAWNRVANIQYF.

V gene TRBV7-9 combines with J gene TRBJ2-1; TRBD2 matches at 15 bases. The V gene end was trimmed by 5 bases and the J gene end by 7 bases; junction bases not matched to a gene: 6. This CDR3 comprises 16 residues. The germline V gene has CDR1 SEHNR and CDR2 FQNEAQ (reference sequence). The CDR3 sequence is CASSLRTSGRGNEQFF. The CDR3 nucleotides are TGTGCCAGCAGCCTAAGGACTAGCGGGAGGGGTAATGAGCAGTTCTTC.

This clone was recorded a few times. The CDR3 bases are TGTGCCAGCAGCCCCGGGACTAACCCCCAAGAGACCCAGTACTTC. Translated, it gives CASSPGTNPQETQYF. The chain combines TRBV5-8 with TRBJ2-5; TRBD2 aligns across 7 bases. The CDR3 contains 15 residues. V was pared by 4 bases and J by 1 base, with 7 bases of the junction left unmatched. Germline V CDR1 and CDR2: SGHTS, YDEGEE.

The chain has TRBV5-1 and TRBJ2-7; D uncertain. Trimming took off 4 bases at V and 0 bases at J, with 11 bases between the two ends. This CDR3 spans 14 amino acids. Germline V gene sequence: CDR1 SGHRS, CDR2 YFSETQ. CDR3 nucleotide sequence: TGCGCCAGCAGCCGGGCCCCGGGCTCCTACGAGCAGTACTTC. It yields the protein CASSRAPGSYEQYF.

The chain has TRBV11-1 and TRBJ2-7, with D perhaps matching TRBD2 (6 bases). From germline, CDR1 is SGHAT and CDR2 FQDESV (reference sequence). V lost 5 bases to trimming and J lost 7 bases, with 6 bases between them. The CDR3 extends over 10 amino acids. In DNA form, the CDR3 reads TGTGCCAGCAGCGCGGGGGAGCAGTACTTC. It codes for CASSAGEQYF.

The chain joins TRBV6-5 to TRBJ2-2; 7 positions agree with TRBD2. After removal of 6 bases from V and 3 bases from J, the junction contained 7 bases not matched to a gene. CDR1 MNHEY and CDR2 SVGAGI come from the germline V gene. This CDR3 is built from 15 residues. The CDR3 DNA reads TGTGCCAGCAGCTCTGGAGCGGGGTACACCGGGGAGCTGTTTTTT. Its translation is CASSSGAGYTGELFF.

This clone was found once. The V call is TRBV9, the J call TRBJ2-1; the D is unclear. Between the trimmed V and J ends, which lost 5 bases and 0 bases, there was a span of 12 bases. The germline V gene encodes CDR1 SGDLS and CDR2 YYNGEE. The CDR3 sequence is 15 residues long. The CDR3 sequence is CASRMVGDSYNEQFF. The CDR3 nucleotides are TGTGCCAGCAGAATGGTGGGTGACTCCTACAATGAGCAGTTCTTC.

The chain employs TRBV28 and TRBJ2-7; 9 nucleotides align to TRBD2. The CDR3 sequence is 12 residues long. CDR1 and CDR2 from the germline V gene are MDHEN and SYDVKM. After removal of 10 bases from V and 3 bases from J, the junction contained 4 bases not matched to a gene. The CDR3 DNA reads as TGTGCCACCCAGCGGGAGGTCTACGAGCAGTACTTC. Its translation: CATQREVYEQYF.

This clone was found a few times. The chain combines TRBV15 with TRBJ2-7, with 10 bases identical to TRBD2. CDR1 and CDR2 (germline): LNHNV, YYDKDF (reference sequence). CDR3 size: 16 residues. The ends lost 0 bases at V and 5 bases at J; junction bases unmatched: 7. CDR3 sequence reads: CATSRERSSGSDEQYF. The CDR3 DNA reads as TGTGCCACCAGCAGAGAACGGTCTAGCGGGAGTGACGAGCAGTACTTC.

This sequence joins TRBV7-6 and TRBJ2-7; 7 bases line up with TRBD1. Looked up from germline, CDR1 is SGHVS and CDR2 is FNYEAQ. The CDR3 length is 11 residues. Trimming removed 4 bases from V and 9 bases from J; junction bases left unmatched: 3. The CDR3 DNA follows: TGTGCCAGCAGCTCGGGACAGCGGCAGTACTTC. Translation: CASSSGQRQYF.

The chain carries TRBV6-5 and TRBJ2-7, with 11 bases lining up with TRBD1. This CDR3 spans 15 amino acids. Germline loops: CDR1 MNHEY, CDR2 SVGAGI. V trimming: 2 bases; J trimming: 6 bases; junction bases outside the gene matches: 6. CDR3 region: CASSYQGTGGREQYF. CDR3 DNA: TGTGCCAGCAGTTACCAGGGGACAGGGGGTCGCGAGCAGTACTTC.

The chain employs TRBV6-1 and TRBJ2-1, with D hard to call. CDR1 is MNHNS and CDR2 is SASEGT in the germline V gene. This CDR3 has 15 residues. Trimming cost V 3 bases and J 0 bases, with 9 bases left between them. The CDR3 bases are TGTGCCAGCAGTGATTACGAAAGCTCCTACAATGAGCAGTTCTTC. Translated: CASSDYESSYNEQFF.

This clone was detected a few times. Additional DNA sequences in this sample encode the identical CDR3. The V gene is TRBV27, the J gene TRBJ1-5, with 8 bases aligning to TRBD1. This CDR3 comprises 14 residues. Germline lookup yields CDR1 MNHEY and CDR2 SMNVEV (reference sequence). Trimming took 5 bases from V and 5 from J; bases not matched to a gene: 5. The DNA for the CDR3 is TGTGCCAGCAGTCCCGACAGGGGTTATCAGCCCCAGCATTTT. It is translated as CASSPDRGYQPQHF.

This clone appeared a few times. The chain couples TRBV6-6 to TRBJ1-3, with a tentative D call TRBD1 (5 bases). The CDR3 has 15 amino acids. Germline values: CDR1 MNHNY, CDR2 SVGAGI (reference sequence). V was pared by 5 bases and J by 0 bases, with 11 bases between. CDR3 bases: TGTGCCAGCAGTGCCGGGGACCTCTCTGGAAACACCATATATTTT. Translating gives CASSAGDLSGNTIYF.

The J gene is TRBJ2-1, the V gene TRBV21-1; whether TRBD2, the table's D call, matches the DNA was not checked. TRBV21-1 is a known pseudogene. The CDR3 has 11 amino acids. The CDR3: CASSRSGGQFF. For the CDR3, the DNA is TGTGCCAGCAGCCGATCCGGAGGGCAGTTCTTC.

DNA for the CDR3: TGTGCCAGCAGTTACTCGCGGGAGTTAGATACGCAGTATTTT. This encodes CASSYSRELDTQYF. The chain links TRBV6-5 to TRBJ2-3; TRBD2 matches 7 bases. The germline gives CDR1 MNHEY, CDR2 SVGAGI. The CDR3 totals 14 residues. Unmatched junction bases numbered 2, after V lost 0 bases and J lost 5 bases.

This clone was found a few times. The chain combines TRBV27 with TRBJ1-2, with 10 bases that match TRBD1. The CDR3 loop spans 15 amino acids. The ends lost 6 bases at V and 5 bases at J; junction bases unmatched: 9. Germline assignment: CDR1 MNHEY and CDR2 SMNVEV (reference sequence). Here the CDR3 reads CASRTGGTLLYGYTF. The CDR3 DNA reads TGTGCCAGCAGGACAGGGGGCACACTCTTATATGGCTACACCTTC.